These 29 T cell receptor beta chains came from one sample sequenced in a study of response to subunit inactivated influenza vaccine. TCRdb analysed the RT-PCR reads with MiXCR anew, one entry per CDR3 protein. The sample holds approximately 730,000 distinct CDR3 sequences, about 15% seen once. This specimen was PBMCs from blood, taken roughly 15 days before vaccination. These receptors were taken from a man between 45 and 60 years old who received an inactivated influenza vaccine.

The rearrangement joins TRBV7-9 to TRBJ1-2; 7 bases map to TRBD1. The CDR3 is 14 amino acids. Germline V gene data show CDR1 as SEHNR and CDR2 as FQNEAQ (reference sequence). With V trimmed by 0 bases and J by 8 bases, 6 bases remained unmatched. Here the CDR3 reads CASSLAETGYGYTF. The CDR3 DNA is TGTGCCAGCAGCTTAGCGGAGACAGGGTACGGCTACACCTTC.

CDR3 nucleotides: TGTGCCAGCAGCGAGCGGGGGGCACTACAAAACTATGGCTACACCTTC. Its protein is CASSERGALQNYGYTF. The chain is built from TRBV13 and TRBJ1-2; perhaps TRBD1 as D (6 bases). Between the trimmed V and J ends, which lost 5 bases and 2 bases, there was a span of 18 bases. In germline, CDR1 is PRHDT, CDR2 FYEKMQ (reference sequence). This CDR3 is built from 16 residues.

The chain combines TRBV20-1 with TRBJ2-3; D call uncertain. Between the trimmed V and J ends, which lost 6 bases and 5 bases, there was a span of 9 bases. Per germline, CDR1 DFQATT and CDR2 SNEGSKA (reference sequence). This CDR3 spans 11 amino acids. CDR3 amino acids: CSATNGDTQYF. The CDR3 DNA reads TGCAGTGCCACAAACGGAGATACGCAGTATTTT.

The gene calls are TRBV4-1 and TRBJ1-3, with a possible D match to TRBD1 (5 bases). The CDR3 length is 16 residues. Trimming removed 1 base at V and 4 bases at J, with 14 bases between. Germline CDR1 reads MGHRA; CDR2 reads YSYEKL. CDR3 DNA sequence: TGCGCCAGCAGCCAAGGAACAGGAGGCTCAGGAAACACCATATATTTT. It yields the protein CASSQGTGGSGNTIYF.

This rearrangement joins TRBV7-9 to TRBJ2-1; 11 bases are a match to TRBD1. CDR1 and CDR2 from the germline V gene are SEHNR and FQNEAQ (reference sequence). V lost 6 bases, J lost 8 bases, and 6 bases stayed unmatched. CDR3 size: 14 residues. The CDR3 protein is CASRLRTGGDEQFF. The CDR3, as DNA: TGTGCCAGCAGACTACGGACAGGGGGCGATGAGCAGTTCTTC.

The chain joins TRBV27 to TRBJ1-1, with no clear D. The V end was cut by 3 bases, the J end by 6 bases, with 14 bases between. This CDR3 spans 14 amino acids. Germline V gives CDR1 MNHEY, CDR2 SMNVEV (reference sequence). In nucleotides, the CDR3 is TGTGCCAGCAGTTTGGTACCGGGAGCGCCTGAAGCTTTCTTT. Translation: CASSLVPGAPEAFF.

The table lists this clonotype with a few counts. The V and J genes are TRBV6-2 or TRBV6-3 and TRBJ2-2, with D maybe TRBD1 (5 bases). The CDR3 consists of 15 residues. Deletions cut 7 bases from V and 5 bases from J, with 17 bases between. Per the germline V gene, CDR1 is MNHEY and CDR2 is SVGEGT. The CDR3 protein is CASTQWLRVTGELFF. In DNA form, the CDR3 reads TGTGCCAGCACCCAGTGGCTCAGGGTGACCGGGGAGCTGTTTTTT.

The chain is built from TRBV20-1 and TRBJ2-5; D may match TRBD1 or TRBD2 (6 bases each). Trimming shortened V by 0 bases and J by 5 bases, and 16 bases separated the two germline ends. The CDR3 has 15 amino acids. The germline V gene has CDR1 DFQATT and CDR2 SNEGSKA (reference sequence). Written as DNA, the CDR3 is TGCAGTGCTAGAGATTCGTGGGGGGCATGGGAGACCCAGTACTTC. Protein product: CSARDSWGAWETQYF.

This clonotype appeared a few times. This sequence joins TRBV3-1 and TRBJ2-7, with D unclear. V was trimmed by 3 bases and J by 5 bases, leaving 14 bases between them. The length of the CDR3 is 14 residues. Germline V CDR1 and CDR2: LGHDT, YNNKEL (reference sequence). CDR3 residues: CASSHAQRVHEQYF. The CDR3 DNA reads TGTGCCAGCAGCCACGCACAACGGGTCCACGAGCAGTACTTC.

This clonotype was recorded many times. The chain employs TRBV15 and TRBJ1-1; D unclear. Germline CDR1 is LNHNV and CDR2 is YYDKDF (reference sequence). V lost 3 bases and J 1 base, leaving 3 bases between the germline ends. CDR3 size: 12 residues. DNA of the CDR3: TGTGCCACCAGCAGGGAGAACACTGAAGCTTTCTTT. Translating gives CATSRENTEAFF.

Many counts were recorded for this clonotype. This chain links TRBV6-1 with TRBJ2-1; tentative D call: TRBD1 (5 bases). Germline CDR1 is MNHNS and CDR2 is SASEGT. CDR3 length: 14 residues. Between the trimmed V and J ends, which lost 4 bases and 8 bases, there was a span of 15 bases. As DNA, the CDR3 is TGTGCCAGCAGTGGCTCCCATCAAGGGGATGAGCAGTTCTTC. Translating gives CASSGSHQGDEQFF.

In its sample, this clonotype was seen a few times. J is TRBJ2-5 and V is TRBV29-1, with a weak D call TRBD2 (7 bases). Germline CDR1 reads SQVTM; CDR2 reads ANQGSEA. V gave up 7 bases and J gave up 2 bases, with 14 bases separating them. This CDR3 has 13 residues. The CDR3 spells CSGGGAPQETQYF. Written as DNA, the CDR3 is TGCAGCGGGGGGGGGGCACCGCAAGAGACCCAGTACTTC.

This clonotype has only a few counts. The CDR3 is CASRLTGSNEQFF. Written as DNA, the CDR3 is TGTGCCAGCAGACTGACAGGGTCCAATGAGCAGTTCTTC. V usage is TRBV7-2 and J usage is TRBJ2-1, with 7 bases matching TRBD1. With V trimmed by 6 bases and J by 6 bases, 5 bases remained unmatched. The CDR3 contains 13 residues. Germline loops: CDR1 SGHTA, CDR2 FQGNSA.

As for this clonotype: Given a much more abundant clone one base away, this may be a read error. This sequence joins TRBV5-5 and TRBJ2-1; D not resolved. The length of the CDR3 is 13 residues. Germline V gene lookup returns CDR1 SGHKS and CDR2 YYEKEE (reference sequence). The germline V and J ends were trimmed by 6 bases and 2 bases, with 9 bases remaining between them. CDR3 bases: TGTGCCAGCAAGCCCTTGGCCTACAATGAGCAGTTCTTC. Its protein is CASKPLAYNEQFF.

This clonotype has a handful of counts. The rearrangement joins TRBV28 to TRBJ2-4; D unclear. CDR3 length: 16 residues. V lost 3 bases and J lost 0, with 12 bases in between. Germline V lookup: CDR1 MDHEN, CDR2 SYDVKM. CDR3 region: CASSFKATLAKNIQYF. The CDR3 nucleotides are TGTGCCAGCAGTTTTAAGGCAACCTTAGCCAAAAACATTCAGTACTTC.

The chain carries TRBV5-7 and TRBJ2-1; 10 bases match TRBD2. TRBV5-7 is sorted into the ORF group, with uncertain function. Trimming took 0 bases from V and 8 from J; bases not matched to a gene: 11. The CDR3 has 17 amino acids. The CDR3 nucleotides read TGTGCCAGCAGCTTGGAGGGGACTAGCGAACGGGCCTATGAGCAGTTCTTC. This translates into CASSLEGTSERAYEQFF.

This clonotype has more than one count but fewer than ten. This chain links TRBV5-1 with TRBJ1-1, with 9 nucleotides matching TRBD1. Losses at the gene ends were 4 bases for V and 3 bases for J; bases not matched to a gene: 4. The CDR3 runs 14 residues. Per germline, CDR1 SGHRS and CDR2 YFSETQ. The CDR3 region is CASSKDRGDTEAFF. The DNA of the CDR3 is TGCGCCAGCAGCAAGGACAGGGGCGACACTGAAGCTTTCTTT.

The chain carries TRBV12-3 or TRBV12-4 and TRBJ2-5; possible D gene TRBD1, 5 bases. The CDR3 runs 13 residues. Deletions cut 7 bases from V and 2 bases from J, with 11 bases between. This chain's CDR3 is CASMLAGQETQYF. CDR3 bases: TGTGCCAGCATGCTGGCAGGGCAAGAGACCCAGTACTTC.

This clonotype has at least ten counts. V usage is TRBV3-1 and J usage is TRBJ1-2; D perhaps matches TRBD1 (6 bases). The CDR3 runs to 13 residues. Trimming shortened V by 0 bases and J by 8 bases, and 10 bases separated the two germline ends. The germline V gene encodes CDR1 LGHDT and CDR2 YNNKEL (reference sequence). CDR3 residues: CASSQEGTRGYTF. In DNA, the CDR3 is TGTGCCAGCAGCCAAGAAGGGACAAGAGGCTACACCTTC. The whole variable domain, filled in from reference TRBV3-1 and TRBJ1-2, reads DTAVSQTPKYLVTQMGNDKSIKCEQNLGHDTMYWYKQDSKKFLKIMFSYNNKELIINETVPNRFSPKSPDKAHLNLHINSLELGDSAVYFCASSQEGTRGYTFGSGTRLTVV.

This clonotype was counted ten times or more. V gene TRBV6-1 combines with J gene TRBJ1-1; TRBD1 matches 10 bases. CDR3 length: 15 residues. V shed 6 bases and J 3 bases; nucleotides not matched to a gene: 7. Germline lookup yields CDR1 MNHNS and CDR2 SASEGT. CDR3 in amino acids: CASRRQGARDTEAFF. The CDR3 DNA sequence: TGTGCCAGCAGGCGACAGGGGGCGAGGGACACTGAAGCTTTCTTT.

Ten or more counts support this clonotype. CDR3 amino acids: CASRASQSGSPLHF. Written as DNA, the CDR3 is TGTGCCAGCCGGGCATCCCAATCAGGTTCACCCCTCCACTTT. The chain recombines TRBV6-1 with TRBJ1-6, with no clear D. The V and J ends lost 8 bases and 9 bases respectively, with 17 bases between them. Germline CDR1 MNHNS, CDR2 SASEGT. The CDR3 contains 14 residues.

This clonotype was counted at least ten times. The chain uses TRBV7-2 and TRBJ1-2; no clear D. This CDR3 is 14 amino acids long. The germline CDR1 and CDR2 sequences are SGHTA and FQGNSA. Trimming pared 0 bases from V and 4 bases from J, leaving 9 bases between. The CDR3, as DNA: TGTGCCAGCAGCTTAGCGGAAGCTATCTATGGCTACACCTTC. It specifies CASSLAEAIYGYTF.

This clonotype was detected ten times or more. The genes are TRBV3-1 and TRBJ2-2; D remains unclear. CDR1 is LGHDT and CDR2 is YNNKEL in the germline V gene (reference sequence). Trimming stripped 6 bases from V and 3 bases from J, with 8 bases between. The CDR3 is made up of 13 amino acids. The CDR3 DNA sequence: TGTGCCAGCAGAGGGTCCTACACCGGGGAGCTGTTTTTT. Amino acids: CASRGSYTGELFF.

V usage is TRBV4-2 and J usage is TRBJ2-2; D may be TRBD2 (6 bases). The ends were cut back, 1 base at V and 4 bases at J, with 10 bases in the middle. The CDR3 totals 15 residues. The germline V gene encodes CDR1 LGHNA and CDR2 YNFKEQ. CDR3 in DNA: TGTGCCAGCAGCCAAGCGGGAGCGGGCACCGGGGAGCTGTTTTTT. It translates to CASSQAGAGTGELFF.

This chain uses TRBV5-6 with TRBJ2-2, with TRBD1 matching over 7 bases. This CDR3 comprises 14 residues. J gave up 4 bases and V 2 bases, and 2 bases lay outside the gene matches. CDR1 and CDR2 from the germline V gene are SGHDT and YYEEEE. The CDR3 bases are TGTGCCAGCAGCTTAGGACAGGTCACCGGGGAGCTGTTTTTT. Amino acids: CASSLGQVTGELFF.

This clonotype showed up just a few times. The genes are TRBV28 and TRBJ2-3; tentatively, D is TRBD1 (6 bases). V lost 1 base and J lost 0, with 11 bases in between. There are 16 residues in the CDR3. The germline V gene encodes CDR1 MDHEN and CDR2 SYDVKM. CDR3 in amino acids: CASSLLGTTSTDTQYF. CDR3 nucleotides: TGTGCCAGCAGTTTATTAGGGACAACTAGCACAGATACGCAGTATTTT.

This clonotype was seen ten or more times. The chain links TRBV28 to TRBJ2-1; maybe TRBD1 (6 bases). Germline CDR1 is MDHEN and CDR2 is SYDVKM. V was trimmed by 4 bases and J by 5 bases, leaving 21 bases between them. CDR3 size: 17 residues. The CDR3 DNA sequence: TGTGCCAGCAGTTACTTACCTCCTCGGACAGAGCACAATGAGCAGTTCTTC. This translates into CASSYLPPRTEHNEQFF.

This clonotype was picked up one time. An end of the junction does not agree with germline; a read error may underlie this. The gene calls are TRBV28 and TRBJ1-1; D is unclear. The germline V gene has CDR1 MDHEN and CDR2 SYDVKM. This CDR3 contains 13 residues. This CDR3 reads CASSDPGPLEAYF. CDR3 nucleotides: TGTGCCAGCAGTGACCCGGGCCCACTTGAAGCTTACTTT. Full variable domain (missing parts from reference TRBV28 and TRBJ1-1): DVKVTQSSRYLVKRTGEKVFLECVQDMDHENMFWYRQDPGLGLRLIYFSYDVKMKEKGDIPEGYSVSREKKERFSLILESASTNQTSMYLCASSDPGPLEAYFGQGTRLTVV.

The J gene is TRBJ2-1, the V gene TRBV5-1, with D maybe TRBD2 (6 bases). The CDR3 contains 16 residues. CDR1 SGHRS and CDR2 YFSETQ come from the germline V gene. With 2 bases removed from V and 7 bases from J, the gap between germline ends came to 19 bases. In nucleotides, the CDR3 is TGCGCCAGCAGCTTTATCGGGAGCCCACGGCAGAATGAGCAGTTCTTC. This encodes CASSFIGSPRQNEQFF.